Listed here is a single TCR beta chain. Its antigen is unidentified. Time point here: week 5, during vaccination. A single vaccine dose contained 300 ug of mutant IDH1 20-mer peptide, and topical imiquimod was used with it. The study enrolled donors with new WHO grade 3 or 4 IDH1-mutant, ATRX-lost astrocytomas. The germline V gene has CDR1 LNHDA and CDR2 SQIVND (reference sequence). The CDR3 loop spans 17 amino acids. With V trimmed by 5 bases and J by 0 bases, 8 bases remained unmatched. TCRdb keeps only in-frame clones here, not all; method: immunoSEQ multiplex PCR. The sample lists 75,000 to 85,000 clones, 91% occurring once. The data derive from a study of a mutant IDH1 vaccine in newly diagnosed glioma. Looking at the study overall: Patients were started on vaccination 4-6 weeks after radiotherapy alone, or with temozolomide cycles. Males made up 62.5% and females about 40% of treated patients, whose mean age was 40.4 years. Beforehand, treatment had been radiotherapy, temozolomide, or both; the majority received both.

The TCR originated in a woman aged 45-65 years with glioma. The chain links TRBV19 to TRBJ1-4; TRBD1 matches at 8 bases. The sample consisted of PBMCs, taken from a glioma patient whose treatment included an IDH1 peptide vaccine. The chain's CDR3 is CASSWPGQAATNEKLFF. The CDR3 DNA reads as TGTGCCAGTAGTTGGCCGGGACAGGCTGCAACTAATGAAAAACTGTTTTTT.